This TCR beta chain derives from a study of a mutant IDH1 vaccine in newly diagnosed glioma. As for the study in general: Treated patients were about 60% male, approximately 40% female, mean age around 40 years. Previous treatment comprised radiotherapy, temozolomide, or both, mostly both. The timing of visit V12 was week 35, and that of visit V13 was week 47.

Time point here: week 47, end of study. Every vaccination contained 300 ug of the mutant IDH1 20-mer peptide and was paired with topical imiquimod. The astrocytomas were IDH1-mutant, ATRX-negative, and WHO grade 3 or 4. In germline, CDR1 is SGDLS, CDR2 YYNGEE. V shed 4 bases and J shed 8 bases, with 9 bases lying between them. The CDR3 has 11 amino acids. Sequencing was performed with immunoSEQ multiplex PCR; in TCRdb, only in-frame clones are kept and a portion is missing. This sample carries almost 95,000 clones, around 92% of them seen once, and the ten largest clones take 0.6% to 0.95%. About this clone itself: Antigen: not known.

The starting material was PBMCs, obtained from a glioma patient whose treatment included an IDH1 peptide vaccine. The chain couples TRBV9 to TRBJ1-2; no clear D. The sequence came from a woman between 45 and 60 years old with glioma. CDR3 sequence (DNA): TGTGCCAGCAGCCCTATGGAGGGCTACACCTTC. As protein: CASSPMEGYTF.